Listed here are 27 T cell receptor beta chains from one sample, sequenced in a study of shared clonotypes between healthy human individuals (TCRdb year 2020). Libraries were made using the immunoSEQ multiplex PCR assay. TCRdb's version of the immuneACCESS table is confined to in-frame rearrangements and falls short of the full clone set. An unresolved V gene accounts for under half of the shortfall where checked; the remainder is of unknown origin. This sample gives 1.5 million to 2.5 million clones in total; about 95% of them show up just once. The ten most abundant clones make up less than 1.5% of the sample. CD8 naive samples consisted of CD45RO-negative cells that were positively selected for CCR7, yielding a CD45RA+CCR7+ population without TemRA cells. Specimen: naive CD8+ T cells sorted from blood. The meaning of the sample's cell subset or site label: CD45RA+CCR7+. The receptor set was obtained from a man aged 18 to 30 in good health.

The chain links TRBV27 to TRBJ2-3, with D possibly matching TRBD2 (6 bases). Germline CDR1 reads MNHEY; CDR2 reads SMNVEV (reference sequence). This CDR3 is 14 amino acids long. CDR3 protein: CTRRGGPSTDTQYF. The CDR3 DNA sequence: TGTACCCGGCGGGGCGGCCCTAGCACAGATACGCAGTATTTT.

The chain employs TRBV10-2 and TRBJ2-2; D is unclear. Trimming pared 4 bases from V and 4 bases from J, leaving 13 bases between. The CDR3 is 15 residues long. Germline assignment: CDR1 WSHSY and CDR2 SAAADI. The CDR3 is CASSAPDLSTGELFF. CDR3 sequence (DNA): TGCGCCAGCAGTGCCCCTGACCTATCCACCGGGGAGCTGTTTTTT.

This rearrangement joins TRBV9 to TRBJ2-2, with TRBD2 matching 9 bases. There are 17 residues in the CDR3. CDR1 SGDLS and CDR2 YYNGEE come from the germline V gene. The V gene end was trimmed by 0 bases and the J gene end by 2 bases; junction bases not matched to a gene: 5. The CDR3 sequence: CASSVASGGPNTGELFF. The CDR3 coding sequence is TGTGCCAGCAGCGTAGCCAGCGGGGGGCCAAACACCGGGGAGCTGTTTTTT.

V usage is TRBV13 and J usage is TRBJ2-7; D perhaps matches TRBD2 (5 bases). CDR3 length: 15 residues. The V end lost 5 bases, the J end lost 0 bases, and 14 bases lay between the germline ends. CDR1 is PRHDT and CDR2 is FYEKMQ in the germline V gene (reference sequence). The CDR3 region is CASSPFLGSSYEQYF. In DNA form, the CDR3 reads TGTGCCAGCAGCCCCTTCCTGGGGAGCTCCTACGAGCAGTACTTC.

This clone was seen a few times. The genes are TRBV9 and TRBJ1-2; D uncertain. This CDR3 has 14 amino acids. Between the trimmed V and J ends, which lost 0 bases and 4 bases, there was a span of 10 bases. From germline, CDR1 is SGDLS and CDR2 YYNGEE. CDR3 protein: CASSVGEHSYGYTF. Here the CDR3 DNA reads TGTGCCAGCAGCGTAGGAGAACATAGCTATGGCTACACCTTC.

V usage is TRBV28 and J usage is TRBJ2-7, with TRBD2 identical over 7 bases. This CDR3 is built from 16 residues. Germline V lookup: CDR1 MDHEN, CDR2 SYDVKM. J lost 3 bases, V lost 3 bases, and 11 bases had no gene match. CDR3 residues: CASSFALSSGLYEQYF. CDR3 bases: TGTGCCAGCAGTTTCGCCCTCAGTAGCGGGCTCTACGAGCAGTACTTC.

The V call is TRBV5-6, the J call TRBJ1-6; possibly TRBD1 for D (5 bases). The CDR3 is made up of 16 amino acids. CDR1 SGHDT and CDR2 YYEEEE come from the germline V gene. The V end lost 5 bases, the J end lost 0 bases, and 12 bases lay between the germline ends. CDR3 amino acids: CASSEGPDSYNSPLHF. The CDR3 DNA reads TGTGCCAGCAGTGAGGGGCCGGACTCCTATAATTCACCCCTCCACTTT.

V and J are TRBV6-5 and TRBJ1-1; no clear D. V dropped 6 bases and J dropped 1 base, with 15 bases sitting between them. CDR1 and CDR2 from the germline V gene are MNHEY and SVGAGI. The CDR3 totals 15 residues. The CDR3 coding sequence is TGTGCCAGCAGGGGATGGGAAGGGAAGAACACTGAAGCTTTCTTT. Its translation: CASRGWEGKNTEAFF.

CDR3 nucleotide sequence: TGCGCCAGCAGCCAAGAACCACAAACAGGGATCTACTACGAGCAGTACTTC. Translation: CASSQEPQTGIYYEQYF. V usage is TRBV4-1 and J usage is TRBJ2-7; TRBD1 might be the D (6 bases). Deletions cut 0 bases from V and 3 bases from J, with 18 bases between. Germline V gene lookup returns CDR1 MGHRA and CDR2 YSYEKL. The CDR3 is made up of 17 amino acids.

The DNA of the CDR3 is TGTGCCAGCGGGGACGGGTCCTCTGGAAACACCATATATTTT. Its protein is CASGDGSSGNTIYF. The V gene is TRBV19, the J gene TRBJ1-3, with D possibly TRBD1 on 5 matching bases. CDR3 length: 14 amino acids. CDR1 and CDR2 (germline): LNHDA, SQIVND (reference sequence). Trimming took 9 bases from V and 0 from J, leaving 12 bases between them.

In DNA form, the CDR3 reads TGTGCCAGCAGCTTATCAGACACCTTCACAGATACGCAGTATTTT. Its protein product is CASSLSDTFTDTQYF. This chain uses TRBV7-9 with TRBJ2-3; D unclear. V lost 2 bases and J 2 bases, leaving 11 bases between the germline ends. The CDR3 spans 15 residues. The germline V gene encodes CDR1 SEHNR and CDR2 FQNEAQ (reference sequence).

This clone was observed a single time. The chain joins TRBV28 to TRBJ1-3; D possibly corresponds to TRBD1 (6 bases). The ends were cut back, 2 bases at V and 7 bases at J, with 15 bases in the middle. CDR3 length: 15 residues. Germline CDR1 reads MDHEN; CDR2 reads SYDVKM. The CDR3 coding sequence is TGTGCCAGCAGTTTAAGGGGGGGGCTAGGGAACACCATATATTTT. Protein product: CASSLRGGLGNTIYF.

The chain carries TRBV6-1 and TRBJ2-7; TRBD2 aligns across 10 bases. Per germline, CDR1 MNHNS and CDR2 SASEGT. V shed 5 bases and J 5 bases; nucleotides not matched to a gene: 3. This CDR3 spans 13 amino acids. CDR3 region: CASSPGLANEQYF. The CDR3 DNA sequence: TGTGCCAGCAGTCCGGGACTAGCGAACGAGCAGTACTTC.

The chain recombines TRBV11-1 with TRBJ2-3, with D unresolved. Germline V gene lookup returns CDR1 SGHAT and CDR2 FQDESV (reference sequence). This CDR3 is built from 11 residues. Trimming stripped 8 bases from V and 6 bases from J, with 9 bases between. The CDR3 DNA follows: TGTGCCAGCGAGGATGGGGATACGCAGTATTTT. Translated: CASEDGDTQYF. Using reference TRBV11-1 and TRBJ2-3 for the parts outside the CDR3, the full variable domain is EAEVAQSPRYKITEKSQAVAFWCDPISGHATLYWYRQILGQGPELLVQFQDESVVDDSQLPKDRFSAERLKGVDSTLKIQPAELGDSAMYLCASEDGDTQYFGPGTRLTVL.

The chain employs TRBV6-5 and TRBJ2-7; TRBD1 or TRBD2 may be the D gene (5 bases each). The length of the CDR3 is 15 residues. V was trimmed by 2 bases and J by 3 bases, leaving 14 bases between them. The germline V gene encodes CDR1 MNHEY and CDR2 SVGAGI. The CDR3 sequence: CASSYGGGTLYEQYF. The CDR3 DNA is TGTGCCAGCAGTTACGGTGGGGGTACCCTCTACGAGCAGTACTTC.

V gene TRBV2 combines with J gene TRBJ2-5, with D uncertain. Trimming stripped 9 bases from V and 3 bases from J, with 26 bases between. Germline CDR1 SNHLY, CDR2 FYNNEI. The length of the CDR3 is 17 residues. Here the CDR3 DNA reads TGTGCCAGTTTTCCCGGTGTGGCGTCTATGGGTAAAGAGACCCAGTACTTC. This translates into CASFPGVASMGKETQYF.

The chain has TRBV28 and TRBJ2-6, with D maybe TRBD1 (5 bases). V was trimmed by 6 bases and J by 0 bases, leaving 18 bases between them. Per germline, CDR1 MDHEN and CDR2 SYDVKM. There are 18 residues in the CDR3. The CDR3 loop reads CASSHLQETRSGANVLTF. The DNA for the CDR3 is TGTGCCAGCAGCCACTTACAGGAAACACGCTCTGGGGCCAACGTCCTGACTTTC.

To note about this clone: One junction end disagrees with the germline gene, perhaps due to a read error. This sequence joins TRBV30 and TRBJ1-2; a weak D match, TRBD1 (6 bases). The CDR3 consists of 14 residues. Germline assignment: CDR1 GTSNPN and CDR2 SVGIG (reference sequence). This chain's CDR3 is CAWGVGGGGYGYTF. In nucleotides, the CDR3 is TGTGCCTGGGGTGTCGGAGGGGGTGGCTATGGCTACACCTTC.

The J gene is TRBJ2-7, the V gene TRBV4-1; D not resolved. CDR3 size: 15 residues. V was cut by 2 bases and J by 4 bases, with 15 bases left in between. CDR1 and CDR2 (germline): MGHRA, YSYEKL. CDR3 bases: TGCGCCAGCAGCCAATTATCGAGCCCGGAGTACGAGCAGTACTTC. Encoded protein: CASSQLSSPEYEQYF.

The CDR3 region has the DNA TGCGCCAGCAGCCAAGAATGGCTAGCGGCCCTGGATACGCAGTATTTT. It is translated as CASSQEWLAALDTQYF. The rearrangement uses TRBV4-3 and TRBJ2-3, with 7 bases aligning to TRBD2. V lost 0 bases and J lost 6; bases outside the gene matches: 9. CDR3 length: 16 residues. CDR1 LGHNA and CDR2 YSLEER come from the germline V gene.

Remarks on this clone: Other DNA variants within this sample encode the same CDR3. The V call is TRBV4-1, the J call TRBJ2-7; 12 bases are shared with TRBD1. There are 15 residues in the CDR3. CDR1 and CDR2 (germline): MGHRA, YSYEKL. With 3 bases clipped from V and 2 bases from J, the junction kept 2 bases outside the gene matches. The DNA of the CDR3 is TGCGCCAGCAGCCACCGGGACAGGGGGCCCTACGAGCAGTACTTC. Residues: CASSHRDRGPYEQYF.

J is TRBJ2-6 and V is TRBV7-9; D could derive from TRBD1 or TRBD2 (5 bases each). The ends were cut back, 5 bases at V and 0 bases at J, with 11 bases in the middle. The length of the CDR3 is 16 residues. Germline V CDR1 and CDR2: SEHNR, FQNEAQ (reference sequence). The CDR3: CASSRDGSSGANVLTF. The DNA for the CDR3 is TGTGCCAGCAGCCGGGACGGTAGCTCTGGGGCCAACGTCCTGACTTTC. The entire variable domain, with the rest obtained from reference TRBV7-9 and TRBJ2-6, is as follows: DTGVSQNPRHKITKRGQNVTFRCDPISEHNRLYWYRQTLGQGPEFLTYFQNEAQLEKSRLLSDRFSAERPKGSFSTLEIQRTEQGDSAMYLCASSRDGSSGANVLTFGAGSRLTVL.

The chain carries TRBV5-1 and TRBJ2-3, with D perhaps TRBD1 (5 bases). The CDR3 has 15 residues. The germline gives CDR1 SGHRS, CDR2 YFSETQ. The V end was cut by 0 bases, the J end by 2 bases, with 10 bases between. The CDR3 region is CASSLAAGNTDTQYF. The CDR3 nucleotides read TGCGCCAGCAGCTTGGCGGCAGGGAACACAGATACGCAGTATTTT.

In DNA, the CDR3 is TGTGCCAGCCGACCTTATGGACTAGCGGGGCCTTCGAGCTCCTACAATGAGCAGTTCTTC. Translated: CASRPYGLAGPSSSYNEQFF. The chain is built from TRBV27 and TRBJ2-1; 12 bases are a match to TRBD2. CDR3 length: 20 residues. V lost 8 bases, J lost 0 bases, and 17 bases stayed unmatched. CDR1 is MNHEY and CDR2 is SMNVEV in the germline V gene (reference sequence).

This clone was seen only once. CDR3 nucleotide sequence: TGTGCCAGCAGCCTGACCCGGGGACAGGACCAGGGAGATACGCAGTATTTT. This codes for CASSLTRGQDQGDTQYF. This rearrangement joins TRBV2 to TRBJ2-3, with TRBD1 matching 8 bases. The CDR3 contains 17 residues. Germline V gene lookup returns CDR1 SNHLY and CDR2 FYNNEI. J was trimmed by 5 bases and V by 6 bases; bases with no gene match: 16. The whole variable domain, filled in from reference TRBV2 and TRBJ2-3, reads EPEVTQTPSHQVTQMGQEVILRCVPISNHLYFYWYRQILGQKVEFLVSFYNNEISEKSEIFDDQFSVERPDGSNFTLKIRSTKLEDSAMYFCASSLTRGQDQGDTQYFGPGTRLTVL.

The V and J genes are TRBV30 and TRBJ2-3; TRBD1 matches 11 bases. J lost 4 bases, V lost 2 bases, and 5 bases had no gene match. CDR3 length: 15 residues. Germline-derived CDR1 and CDR2 are GTSNPN and SVGIG (reference sequence). CDR3 region: CAWSRTGGKADTQYF. CDR3 nucleotides: TGTGCCTGGAGTCGGACAGGGGGCAAAGCAGATACGCAGTATTTT.

On this clone itself: This specimen includes other DNA sequences encoding the same CDR3. The V call is TRBV9, the J call TRBJ2-1; weak D call: TRBD1 (7 bases). V was pared by 0 bases and J by 4 bases, with 11 bases between. The CDR3 totals 15 residues. Germline-derived CDR1 and CDR2 are SGDLS and YYNGEE. This CDR3 is CASSVEAGGYNEQFF. CDR3 coding DNA: TGTGCCAGCAGCGTAGAAGCAGGGGGGTACAATGAGCAGTTCTTC.